These 9 T cell receptor beta chains share one sample of origin, sequenced in a study of vaccination and CD4 T cells after COVID-19. The time point here: late sampling 161 to 241 days after vaccination in three convalescent patients. Regarding treatment: roughly 10-day PBMC culture with coronavirus spike peptide pools or control peptides (ViraFEST assay). Sequence data for DNA of cultured CD4+ T cells were generated by the Oncomine TCR Beta short-read assay. TCRdb called the PCR reads again in MiXCR, with one record for every CDR3 protein. Counted here are approximately 22,000 distinct CDR3 sequences, roughly 33% occurring once; the ten biggest clones make up more than 9.5%. Antigens for these TCRs are unknown. This specimen was CD4+ T cells from blood, cultured in vitro, taken about 7 months after SARS-CoV-2 vaccination. The source of these receptors is a human donor who had recovered from COVID-19.

The CDR3 coding sequence is TGTGCCAGCAGTGTACTGACAGGGACGTCCGGGGAGCTGTTTTTT. Translation gives CASSVLTGTSGELFF. The rearrangement uses TRBV6-1 and TRBJ2-2; 7 nucleotides agree with TRBD1. V lost 4 bases, J lost 6 bases, and 8 bases stayed unmatched. Germline CDR1 reads MNHNS; CDR2 reads SASEGT. This CDR3 comprises 15 residues.

The chain links TRBV20-1 to TRBJ1-6; D is undetermined. The germline V gene has CDR1 DFQATT and CDR2 SNEGSKA (reference sequence). The V end was cut by 3 bases, the J end by 10 bases, with 16 bases between. CDR3 length: 14 residues. The CDR3 protein is CSASNRQVISPLHF. DNA for the CDR3: TGCAGTGCTAGTAATCGTCAGGTTATATCACCCCTCCACTTT.

In its sample, this clonotype was seen once. The genes are TRBV10-1 and TRBJ2-7; perhaps TRBD2 as D (7 bases). The germline V gene has CDR1 WNHNN and CDR2 SYGVQD (reference sequence). CDR3 size: 15 residues. Trimming removed 4 bases from V and 1 base from J, with 14 bases in between. The CDR3 DNA reads TGCGCCAGCAGTGTTCGGGGGGCGAAGTCCTACGAGCAGTACTTC. Translation: CASSVRGAKSYEQYF.

CDR3 in amino acids: CASSRVQTDSPLHF. In DNA form, the CDR3 reads TGCGCCAGCAGCCGGGTTCAGACAGATTCACCCCTCCACTTT. The chain has TRBV4-1 and TRBJ1-6; a possible D gene is TRBD1 (5 bases). Germline CDR1 is MGHRA and CDR2 is YSYEKL. Trimming shortened V by 4 bases and J by 8 bases, and 12 bases separated the two germline ends. This CDR3 is 14 amino acids long.

In this sample, this clonotype turned up a few times. The chain joins TRBV7-9 to TRBJ2-5, with 10 bases fitting TRBD2. CDR3 length: 16 residues. Trimming took 1 base from V and 4 from J; bases not matched to a gene: 6. Germline V CDR1 and CDR2: SEHNR, FQNEAQ (reference sequence). The CDR3 sequence is CASSLGQAGGPETQYF. In DNA form, the CDR3 reads TGTGCCAGCAGCTTAGGGCAAGCGGGAGGGCCAGAGACCCAGTACTTC. Supplemented by reference TRBV7-9 and TRBJ2-5, the full variable domain reads DTGVSQNPRHKITKRGQNVTFRCDPISEHNRLYWYRQTLGQGPEFLTYFQNEAQLEKSRLLSDRFSAERPKGSFSTLEIQRTEQGDSAMYLCASSLGQAGGPETQYFGPGTRLLVL.

The chain uses TRBV7-9 and TRBJ2-1; 8 nucleotides match TRBD1. Germline CDR1 and CDR2: SEHNR and FQNEAQ (reference sequence). V dropped 5 bases and J dropped 1; count of bases not matched to a gene: 7. The CDR3 contains 16 residues. CDR3 sequence (DNA): TGTGCCAGCAGCCCCTGGACAGGGTTGTCCTACAATGAGCAGTTCTTC. Its protein is CASSPWTGLSYNEQFF. The full variable domain, its missing parts supplied by reference TRBV7-9 and TRBJ2-1, is DTGVSQNPRHKITKRGQNVTFRCDPISEHNRLYWYRQTLGQGPEFLTYFQNEAQLEKSRLLSDRFSAERPKGSFSTLEIQRTEQGDSAMYLCASSPWTGLSYNEQFFGPGTRLTVL.

This clonotype was counted between two and nine times. This rearrangement joins TRBV4-3 to TRBJ2-7; D is uncertain. The V gene's germline CDR1 is LGHNA and CDR2 YSLEER. This CDR3 is built from 14 residues. V was pared by 0 bases and J by 2 bases, with 8 bases between. The CDR3: CASSQDPDTYEQYF. CDR3 bases: TGCGCCAGCAGCCAAGATCCAGATACCTACGAGCAGTACTTC.

This clonotype has just a few counts. The chain links TRBV20-1 to TRBJ1-3, with a tentative D call TRBD1 (5 bases). The length of the CDR3 is 14 residues. Looked up from germline, CDR1 is DFQATT and CDR2 is SNEGSKA (reference sequence). V was shortened by 1 base and J by 2 bases, with 9 bases between the two germline ends. CDR3 DNA sequence: TGCAGTGCTAGAGCTGCGGGGGCTGGAAACACCATATATTTT. Translating it yields CSARAAGAGNTIYF.

The J gene is TRBJ1-2, the V gene TRBV7-2, with D possibly matching TRBD1 (6 bases). Germline loops: CDR1 SGHTA, CDR2 FQGNSA. V lost 1 base and J lost 3, with 12 bases in between. This CDR3 spans 15 amino acids. CDR3 sequence: CASSLVSGGDYGYTF. CDR3 sequence (DNA): TGTGCCAGCAGCTTAGTGTCTGGGGGCGACTATGGCTACACCTTC.